The 24 T cell receptor beta chains reported below all come from one sample, sequenced in a study of T cells of healthy individuals (dated by TCRdb to 2016 to 2018). The library relied on 5' RACE. Sequencing used an Illumina MiSeq. The raw public reads went through TCRdb reprocessing: fastp at Q25, MiXCR clone calling, in-frame beta chains kept. Rows with one shared CDR3 protein collapse into an entry with the most common genes and DNA. This sample comprises fewer than 70,000 distinct CDR3 sequences, over 12% of them detected only once. Roughly 15% of the sample comes from the top ten. These receptor sequences come from a human donor in good health.

This sequence joins TRBV6-5 and TRBJ1-3; TRBD1 is a possible D gene (6 bases). Germline lookup yields CDR1 MNHEY and CDR2 SVGAGI. This CDR3 region has 17 residues. V was shortened by 5 bases and J by 1 base, with 18 bases between the two germline ends. CDR3 DNA sequence: TGTGCCAGCAGTCGGGGCCGGGACACAATATCTGGAAACACCATATATTTT. This encodes CASSRGRDTISGNTIYF.

In its sample, this clonotype was seen a few times. V and J are TRBV4-1 and TRBJ1-4; D is ambiguous. Germline loops: CDR1 MGHRA, CDR2 YSYEKL. Trimming stripped 1 base from V and 1 base from J, with 7 bases between. This CDR3 region has 15 residues. The CDR3: CASSQVVGTNEKLFF. The DNA for the CDR3 is TGCGCCAGCAGCCAAGTCGTTGGAACTAATGAAAAACTGTTTTTT.

This clonotype has a count of ten or more. The chain combines TRBV29-1 with TRBJ1-2; D remains unclear. Germline V gene lookup returns CDR1 SQVTM and CDR2 ANQGSEA. This CDR3 region has 12 residues. V dropped 3 bases and J dropped 6 bases, with 11 bases sitting between them. The CDR3 DNA sequence: TGCAGCGTTGAGTCCCGGGGTCATGGCTACACCTTC. It specifies CSVESRGHGYTF.

The V gene is TRBV7-2, the J gene TRBJ2-3; D is tentatively TRBD1 or TRBD2 (5 bases each). This CDR3 is built from 16 residues. CDR1 and CDR2 from the germline V gene are SGHTA and FQGNSA. The V end was cut by 5 bases, the J end by 1 base, with 16 bases between. The CDR3 loop reads CASSPGSTGRTDTQYF. CDR3 nucleotide sequence: TGTGCCAGCAGCCCAGGTTCCACGGGGCGCACAGATACGCAGTATTTT.

Concerning this clonotype: A much more abundant neighbour one base away suggests this may be a read error. Lacking the conserved final phenylalanine or tryptophan, this CDR3 likely reflects a read error. The chain is built from TRBV20-1 and TRBJ2-1, with a tentative D call TRBD2 (6 bases). The CDR3 covers 14 residues. V was trimmed by 1 base and J by 5 bases, leaving 12 bases between them. Germline-derived CDR1 and CDR2 are DFQATT and SNEGSKA (reference sequence). The CDR3 here is CSARGGDPNNEQFY. CDR3 coding DNA: TGCAGTGCTAGAGGGGGGGACCCGAACAATGAGCAGTTCTAC.

The chain carries TRBV6-6 and TRBJ2-7; 7 bases line up with TRBD2. Germline trimming cut 7 bases from V and 6 bases from J; bases unmatched to any gene: 9. CDR1 and CDR2 from the germline V gene are MNHNY and SVGAGI (reference sequence). The CDR3 length is 13 residues. The CDR3 DNA reads TGTGCCAGCATCCCCGGACTAGGTTTCGAGCAGTACTTC. This sequence encodes CASIPGLGFEQYF.

This clonotype was found many times. This rearrangement joins TRBV7-9 to TRBJ2-1; the D gene is possibly TRBD1 (5 bases). V lost 1 base and J 1 base, leaving 20 bases between the germline ends. Germline V CDR1 and CDR2: SEHNR, FQNEAQ (reference sequence). The CDR3 runs to 19 residues. Written as DNA, the CDR3 is TGTGCCAGCAGCTTAGACCCCCTCGCTAGGGGTGCGTCCTACAATGAGCAGTTCTTC. This codes for CASSLDPLARGASYNEQFF.

The chain recombines TRBV20-1 with TRBJ1-2, with D possibly being TRBD1 (6 bases). The CDR3 spans 15 residues. Trimming removed 5 bases from V and 8 bases from J, with 24 bases in between. Germline-derived CDR1 and CDR2 are DFQATT and SNEGSKA (reference sequence). CDR3: CSAGSQGFSPDGYTF. DNA of the CDR3: TGCAGTGCTGGCAGCCAGGGGTTCTCACCCGACGGCTACACCTTC.

This clonotype has ten or more counts. The DNA of the CDR3 is TGCAGCGTTGAATCTCAGTCCGGGCGCGAGCAGTACTTC. It is translated as CSVESQSGREQYF. The genes are TRBV29-1 and TRBJ2-7; D is unresolved. The CDR3 is 13 amino acids. The V gene lost 2 bases and the J gene lost 6 bases, with 14 bases spanning the gap. Germline CDR1 is SQVTM and CDR2 is ANQGSEA.

This clonotype was seen many times. The V gene is TRBV7-2, the J gene TRBJ2-3, with 9 bases identical to TRBD2. Trimming at V came to 5 bases and at J to 8 bases, leaving 8 bases not matched to a gene. Germline V gene data show CDR1 as SGHTA and CDR2 as FQGNSA. The CDR3 contains 14 residues. In DNA form, the CDR3 reads TGTGCCAGCAGCCGGAAGGGACTAGCCGCTACGCAGTATTTT. Encoded protein: CASSRKGLAATQYF.

This clonotype was seen at least ten times. The J gene is TRBJ2-3, the V gene TRBV7-2; 8 nucleotides agree with TRBD1. Germline lookup yields CDR1 SGHTA and CDR2 FQGNSA. V shed 5 bases and J 2 bases; nucleotides not matched to a gene: 9. The CDR3 extends over 16 amino acids. Written as DNA, the CDR3 is TGTGCCAGCAGCCCGCCCCGACAGGGGATCACAGATACGCAGTATTTT. This translates into CASSPPRQGITDTQYF. The full variable domain, in which reference TRBV7-2 and TRBJ2-3 provide the parts outside the CDR3, is GAGVSQSPSNKVTEKGKDVELRCDPISGHTALYWYRQSLGQGLEFLIYFQGNSAPDKSGLPSDRFSAERTGGSVSTLTIQRTQQEDSAVYLCASSPPRQGITDTQYFGPGTRLTVL.

The table lists this clonotype with many counts. This chain joins TRBV6-1 and TRBJ1-1; D unclear. Looked up from germline, CDR1 is MNHNS and CDR2 is SASEGT. The V and J ends lost 7 bases and 0 bases respectively, with 9 bases between them. This CDR3 spans 13 amino acids. In DNA form, the CDR3 reads TGTGCCAGCAAGTCAGGTATGAACACTGAAGCTTTCTTT. Amino acid sequence: CASKSGMNTEAFF.

The genes are TRBV7-3 and TRBJ2-3; 10 bases fit TRBD2. Trimming at V came to 1 base and at J to 2 bases, leaving 3 bases not matched to a gene. The CDR3 spans 16 residues. The germline V gene has CDR1 SGHTA and CDR2 FQGTGA. This CDR3 is CASSLKSGGATDTQYF. The DNA for the CDR3 is TGTGCCAGCAGCTTAAAAAGCGGGGGGGCCACAGATACGCAGTATTTT. Complete variable domain (other parts from reference TRBV7-3 and TRBJ2-3): GAGVSQTPSNKVTEKGKYVELRCDPISGHTALYWYRQSLGQGPEFLIYFQGTGAADDSGLPNDRFFAVRPEGSVSTLKIQRTERGDSAVYLCASSLKSGGATDTQYFGPGTRLTVL.

The rearrangement joins TRBV18 to TRBJ1-2, with 8 bases that match TRBD1. Per the germline V gene, CDR1 is KGHSH and CDR2 is LQKENI. V was pared by 3 bases and J by 3 bases, with 0 bases of the junction left unmatched. CDR3 size: 13 residues. The DNA for the CDR3 is TGTGCCAGCTCACCGGACAGGGACTATGGCTACACCTTC. Translation: CASSPDRDYGYTF.

This clonotype was picked up a small number of times. This sequence joins TRBV7-2 and TRBJ2-7; D is possibly TRBD1 (5 bases). The CDR3 has 15 residues. V was shortened by 1 base and J by 0 bases, with 10 bases between the two germline ends. Germline CDR1 is SGHTA and CDR2 is FQGNSA. The DNA of the CDR3 is TGTGCCAGCAGCTTAGGAAGGACATCCTCCTACGAGCAGTACTTC. This sequence encodes CASSLGRTSSYEQYF.

This clonotype was seen repeatedly, ten times or more. The chain is built from TRBV29-1 and TRBJ2-5; 7 bases fit TRBD2. The CDR3 consists of 15 residues. V lost 5 bases, J lost 4 bases, and 13 bases stayed unmatched. Germline values: CDR1 SQVTM, CDR2 ANQGSEA. CDR3 sequence reads: CSVQGLGEIVETQYF. CDR3 coding DNA: TGCAGCGTTCAAGGACTAGGGGAGATTGTAGAGACCCAGTACTTC.

This clonotype has only a few counts. This chain links TRBV21-1 with TRBJ2-2; the table's D call, TRBD1, has no DNA check behind it. TRBV21-1 is shown as a pseudogene. The CDR3 sequence is 14 residues long. The CDR3 reads CASSNSQANGELFF. The CDR3, as DNA: TGTGCCAGCAGCAACTCACAGGCGAACGGGGAGCTGTTTTTT.

The CDR3 DNA is TGTGCCAGCAGTTTTGCCGGGGAGCTGTTTTTT. As protein: CASSFAGELFF. The chain has TRBV6-5 and TRBJ2-2; D is unresolved. Germline V gene lookup returns CDR1 MNHEY and CDR2 SVGAGI. The CDR3 is made up of 11 amino acids. Trimming took 4 bases from V and 6 from J, leaving 3 bases between them.

This clonotype was seen many times. V usage is TRBV12-3 or TRBV12-4 and J usage is TRBJ2-4; tentatively, D is TRBD1 or TRBD2 (5 bases each). This CDR3 has 13 residues. With 5 bases removed from V and 9 bases from J, the gap between germline ends came to 14 bases. CDR3 residues: CASSLGARGIQYF. The CDR3 region has the DNA TGTGCCAGCAGTCTCGGGGCGAGGGGCATTCAGTACTTC.

The CDR3 protein is CASSFRSAHSGGELFF. CDR3 coding DNA: TGTGCCAGCAGCTTCAGAAGTGCCCATTCGGGTGGGGAGCTGTTTTTT. V is TRBV9 and J is TRBJ2-2; no firm D call. Germline V CDR1 and CDR2: SGDLS, YYNGEE. There are 16 residues in the CDR3. With 4 bases removed from V and 8 bases from J, the gap between germline ends came to 21 bases.

This clonotype showed up many times. This chain connects TRBV20-1 to TRBJ1-2, with D possibly TRBD1 on 6 matching bases. Per the germline V gene, CDR1 is DFQATT and CDR2 is SNEGSKA (reference sequence). The CDR3 has 13 residues. With 3 bases removed from V and 9 bases from J, the gap between germline ends came to 17 bases. The CDR3 DNA is TGCAGTGCTAGTTCAGGGGCCCCTGGAAGCTACACCTTC. This encodes CSASSGAPGSYTF.

This clonotype counts as medium-sized. The DNA of the CDR3 is TGTGCCAGCAGAAATCAGCCCCAGCATTTT. It yields the protein CASRNQPQHF. The rearrangement links TRBV9 to TRBJ1-5; no clear D. CDR3 length: 10 amino acids. Germline V CDR1 and CDR2: SGDLS, YYNGEE. Trimming took 5 bases from V and 4 from J, leaving 1 base between them.

This chain connects TRBV15 to TRBJ2-7; 11 nucleotides align to TRBD2. The V and J ends lost 0 bases and 2 bases, in that order; junction bases with no gene match: 21. The CDR3 has 22 amino acids. The V gene's germline CDR1 is LNHNV and CDR2 YYDKDF (reference sequence). CDR3 sequence: CATSREVVWTGVLAGVPYEQYF. The CDR3 DNA reads TGTGCCACCAGCAGAGAAGTGGTCTGGACAGGGGTACTAGCGGGGGTACCCTACGAGCAGTACTTC.

The rearrangement joins TRBV7-2 to TRBJ2-7, with D unresolved. Trimming left V 2 bases short and J 2 bases short, with 7 bases between. Germline-derived CDR1 and CDR2 are SGHTA and FQGNSA. The CDR3 length is 13 residues. CDR3 sequence: CASSLPGTYEQYF. In DNA form, the CDR3 reads TGTGCCAGCAGCTTACCAGGTACCTACGAGCAGTACTTC.